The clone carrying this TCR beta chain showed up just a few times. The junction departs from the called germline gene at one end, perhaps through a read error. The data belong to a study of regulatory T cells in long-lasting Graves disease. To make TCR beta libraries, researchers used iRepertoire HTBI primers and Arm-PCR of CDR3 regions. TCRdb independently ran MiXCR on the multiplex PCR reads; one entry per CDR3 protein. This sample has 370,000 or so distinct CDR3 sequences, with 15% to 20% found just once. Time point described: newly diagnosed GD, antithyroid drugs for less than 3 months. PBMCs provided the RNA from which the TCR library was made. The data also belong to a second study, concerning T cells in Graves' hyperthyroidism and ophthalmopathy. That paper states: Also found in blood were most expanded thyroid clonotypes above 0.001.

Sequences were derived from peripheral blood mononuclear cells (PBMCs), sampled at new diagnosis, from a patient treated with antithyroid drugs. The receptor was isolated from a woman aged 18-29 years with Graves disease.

CDR3 coding DNA: TGTGCCAGCAGTATATCCATCGTTTGGCCCCAGCATTTT. Protein sequence: CASSISIVWPQHF. The chain couples TRBV27 to TRBJ1-5; D gene uncertain. In germline, CDR1 is MNHEY, CDR2 SMNVEV (reference sequence). The CDR3 consists of 13 residues.